A selection of T cell receptor beta chains follows, all from one sample in a study of regulatory T cells in long-lasting Graves disease. One entry per CDR3 protein, called by TCRdb with MiXCR from the multiplex PCR reads. The data contain approximately 490,000 distinct CDR3 sequences, 16% of them singletons. The same specimen was also included in a second study, on T cells in Graves' hyperthyroidism and ophthalmopathy.

The sample consisted of peripheral blood mononuclear cells (PBMCs), taken at new diagnosis, from a patient treated with antithyroid drugs. The receptors originated from a man aged 35 to 55 with Graves disease. The conserved cysteine and the conserved F or W are not part of the CDR3 here.

>11|TRBJ2-3|TRBV7-6
ASSPTPTDTQY
>11|TRBJ1-2|TRBV4-1
ASSQAGTRGYT
>11|TRBJ2-5|TRBV12-3/TRBV12-4
ASSLGVPETQY
>13|TRBJ2-2|TRBV7-9
ASSPGTELGRELV
>13|TRBJ2-1|TRBV5-1
ASSLSLSGGNEQF
>12|TRBJ1-5|TRBV2
ATRQGARHQPRH
>12|TRBJ2-1|TRBV11-2
ASSLRDTGGDPF
>13|TRBJ2-5|TRBV11-2
ASSRRGLRQETQY
>13|TRBJ2-5|TRBV5-1
ASSLIGGRAETQY
>9|TRBJ2-7|TRBV20-1
SARDWDEQY
>11|TRBJ1-1|TRBV6-1
ASSENVDTEAF
>22|TRBJ2-1|TRBV24-1
ATSDPQGNRGAAPGTGKNNEQF
>12|TRBJ2-2|TRBV27
ASSETVGTGELF
>15|TRBJ2-3|TRBV19
ASSGPGGAGGKDTQY
>13|TRBJ2-1|TRBV29-1
SVRGGIGIYNEQF
>12|TRBJ1-4|TRBV6-9
ASSYGDRFEKLF
>11|TRBJ1-2|TRBV6-1
ASSESGNYGYT
>13|TRBJ1-4|TRBV2
ASSDQGASNEKLF
>16|TRBJ2-6|TRBV20-1
SARGFGQGVSGANVLT
>12|TRBJ2-7|TRBV5-1
ASSLTGGKYEQY
>13|TRBJ2-2|TRBV2
ASSDASGRTGELF
>13|TRBJ2-1|TRBV6-1
ASSPGTGRRRVQF
>11|TRBJ2-7|TRBV27
ASSLSRYYEQY
>14|TRBJ2-5|TRBV18
ASSPVSDLASETQY
>12|TRBJ2-5|TRBV29-1
SGTRPGIQETQY
>11|TRBJ1-2|TRBV27
ASSFLGDYGYT
>11|TRBJ2-1|TRBV18
ASSTNRVGEQF
>10|TRBJ1-2|TRBV29-1
SVTDLFYGYT
>11|TRBJ1-6|TRBV15
ATSPDRISPLH
>12|TRBJ2-1|TRBV29-1
SVRYDRTRNEQF
>14|TRBJ2-1|TRBV19
ASSMGQGALYNEQF
>15|TRBJ2-1|TRBV24-1
ATSDPTGLTSYNEQF
>12|-|TRBV6-1
ASIEGQGVKTQY
>13|TRBJ1-1|TRBV2
ASSVGQGANTEAF
>13|TRBJ2-5|TRBV11-2
ASSLVLDARETQY
>15|TRBJ1-1|TRBV6-1
ASSTHGVGGMNTEAF
>12|TRBJ2-3|TRBV5-1
ASRLTSGIDTQY
>11|TRBJ2-5|TRBV10-3
AISEGRGGTQY
>13|TRBJ2-7|TRBV6-9
ASSYPGQQAYEQY
>14|TRBJ2-7|TRBV7-2
ASSLKQGRYPYEQY
>13|TRBJ2-1|TRBV12-3/TRBV12-4
ASSSSGRPTGEQF
>10|-|TRBV2
ASGTGKETQY
>12|TRBJ1-2|TRBV3-1
ASSQRAGLYGYT
>11|TRBJ2-2|TRBV27
ASSSSGAGELF
>15|TRBJ1-2|TRBV27
ASSLWASNILNYGYT
>14|TRBJ2-1|TRBV7-9
ASSLRGLAGNHEQF
>14|TRBJ1-1|TRBV11-1
ASSPKGRGKAPEAF
>16|TRBJ2-3|TRBV11-2
ASSLRLAGAWGTDTQY
>12|TRBJ2-3|TRBV2
ASRGDRLALTQY